This T cell receptor (beta chain) was profiled in a study of OX40 agonist ivuxolimab in advanced cancers. Here immunoSEQ multiplex PCR was the method, and the copy in TCRdb shows in-frame clones only, minus some. Of 55,000 to 80,000 clones in the sample, approximately 84% were seen once. CDR1 and CDR2 from the germline V gene are ENHRY and SYGVKD. Trimming removed 0 bases from V and 8 bases from J, with 16 bases in between. This CDR3 is 15 amino acids long. The rearrangement joins TRBV10-3 to TRBJ1-1; no definite D call. Specimen: CD4+ or CD8+ T cells sorted from blood, collected in a trial of the OX40 agonist ivuxolimab. The sequence came from an adult with an advanced solid tumor such as melanoma, head and neck, liver or kidney cancer. The CDR3 is CAISESQRLQTEAFF. In DNA, the CDR3 is TGTGCCATCAGTGAGTCCCAGCGCTTGCAAACGGAAGCTTTCTTT.